This T cell receptor (beta chain) was obtained from a study of shared clonotypes between healthy human individuals. Method: immunoSEQ multiplex PCR; TCRdb's copy keeps in-frame clones and lacks some. Of about 2.1 million clones listed, 90% to 95% were seen once; the top ten hold around 1.7%. V was pared by 6 bases and J by 5 bases, with 2 bases between. This CDR3 spans 10 amino acids. Germline V gene lookup returns CDR1 MNHNY and CDR2 SVGAGI (reference sequence). Naive CD8 cells, CD45RO-negative and positively selected for CCR7, excluded terminally differentiated effector memory CD45RA+ cells. The receptor was derived from a man aged 18-30 years in good health. Some clones in this sample may be carry-over from other donors' samples. Sequenced: naive CD8+ T cells from PBMCs. V gene TRBV6-6 combines with J gene TRBJ2-1; D not resolved. Written as DNA, the CDR3 is TGTGCCAGCAGAAACAATGAGCAGTTCTTC. It is translated as CASRNNEQFF.